Listed here are 16 T cell receptor beta chains from one sample, sequenced in a study of response to subunit inactivated influenza vaccine. TCRdb processed the RT-PCR reads anew with MiXCR; each CDR3 protein has one entry. Here the sample spans about 500,000 distinct CDR3 sequences, 16% being singletons. The sample was CD4+ T cells sorted from PBMCs, taken 23 months after vaccination. The receptors derive from a man between 50 and 75 years old who received an inactivated influenza vaccine.

This clonotype came up a few times. The chain combines TRBV9 with TRBJ2-7; D may be TRBD2 (6 bases). Germline values: CDR1 SGDLS, CDR2 YYNGEE. The length of the CDR3 is 14 residues. V shed 4 bases and J shed 5 bases, with 16 bases lying between them. CDR3 DNA: TGTGCCAGCAGCACGAAGGGACTTGCTGACGAGCAGTACTTC. Protein: CASSTKGLADEQYF. The full variable domain, in which reference TRBV9 and TRBJ2-7 provide the parts outside the CDR3, is DSGVTQTPKHLITATGQRVTLRCSPRSGDLSVYWYQQSLDQGLQFLIQYYNGEERAKGNILERFSAQQFPDLHSELNLSSLELGDSALYFCASSTKGLADEQYFGPGTRLTVT.

In its sample, this clonotype was seen many times. V gene TRBV29-1 combines with J gene TRBJ2-5; weak D call: TRBD2 (5 bases). The germline CDR1 and CDR2 sequences are SQVTM and ANQGSEA. This CDR3 contains 12 residues. V was trimmed by 6 bases and J by 7 bases, leaving 15 bases between them. Here the CDR3 DNA reads TGCAGCGTGTTACTAGGCCGGGGGACCCAGTACTTC. This codes for CSVLLGRGTQYF.

This clonotype was recorded a few times. CDR3 sequence: CASSSRAGGPPGELFF. The DNA for the CDR3 is TGTGCCAGCAGCTCCCGAGCGGGGGGGCCTCCCGGGGAGCTGTTTTTT. The chain is built from TRBV5-4 and TRBJ2-2, with 10 bases lining up with TRBD2. There are 16 residues in the CDR3. The J segment lost 6 bases and the V segment lost 3 bases, leaving 8 bases of the junction unmatched. Germline V CDR1 and CDR2: SGHNT, YYREEE (reference sequence).

The chain employs TRBV20-1 and TRBJ1-1; TRBD1 is a possible D gene (5 bases). V lost 0 bases, J lost 3 bases, and 11 bases lay in between. The germline gives CDR1 DFQATT, CDR2 SNEGSKA (reference sequence). The CDR3 spans 14 residues. CDR3 nucleotide sequence: TGCAGTGCTAGAGATCGTTTGGGGCACACTGAAGCTTTCTTT. Translating it yields CSARDRLGHTEAFF.

This chain links TRBV20-1 with TRBJ2-7; unclear D gene. V gave up 3 bases and J gave up 3 bases, with 12 bases separating them. This CDR3 is built from 13 residues. CDR1 and CDR2 from the germline V gene are DFQATT and SNEGSKA (reference sequence). The CDR3 loop reads CSASTGAHYEQYF. The CDR3 nucleotides read TGCAGTGCTAGCACCGGAGCCCACTACGAGCAGTACTTC.

The CDR3: CAVSRAGEQFF. CDR3 coding DNA: TGTGCCGTTAGCAGGGCCGGCGAGCAGTTCTTC. The chain recombines TRBV6-6 with TRBJ2-1; the D gene is possibly TRBD1 (5 bases). With 11 bases removed from V and 10 bases from J, the gap between germline ends came to 15 bases. Looked up from germline, CDR1 is MNHNY and CDR2 is SVGAGI (reference sequence). There are 11 residues in the CDR3.

V and J are TRBV19 and TRBJ1-5; D is unclear. This CDR3 has 13 residues. V shed 7 bases and J shed 3 bases, with 10 bases lying between them. Germline values: CDR1 LNHDA, CDR2 SQIVND (reference sequence). CDR3 region: CASMYGLNQPQHF. The CDR3 DNA sequence: TGTGCCAGTATGTACGGACTCAATCAGCCCCAGCATTTT.

The chain couples TRBV29-1 to TRBJ1-4; D is uncertain. The CDR3 loop spans 13 amino acids. V was pared by 4 bases and J by 5 bases, with 11 bases between. In germline, CDR1 is SQVTM, CDR2 ANQGSEA. The CDR3 is CSVGEGRNEKLFF. The DNA for the CDR3 is TGCAGCGTTGGCGAGGGCAGGAATGAAAAACTGTTTTTT.

This clonotype was observed a few times. The genes are TRBV4-2 and TRBJ1-4; 9 nucleotides align to TRBD1. The CDR3 spans 16 residues. The germline gives CDR1 LGHNA, CDR2 YNFKEQ. Unmatched junction bases numbered 6, after V lost 0 bases and J lost 7 bases. CDR3: CASSQERTGVGEKLFF. The CDR3 DNA is TGTGCCAGCAGCCAAGAACGGACAGGGGTCGGTGAAAAACTGTTTTTT.

This sequence joins TRBV12-3 or TRBV12-4 and TRBJ2-1, with 9 bases lining up with TRBD1. J gave up 4 bases and V 6 bases, and 10 bases lay outside the gene matches. CDR3 length: 16 residues. The CDR3 loop reads CASRGTDRGFYNEQFF. Here the CDR3 DNA reads TGTGCCAGCAGGGGGACGGACAGGGGTTTTTACAATGAGCAGTTCTTC.

This clonotype was observed a handful of times. The chain uses TRBV7-2 and TRBJ2-4, with 9 bases matching TRBD2. Per germline, CDR1 SGHTA and CDR2 FQGNSA. This CDR3 is 14 amino acids long. Trimming removed 8 bases from V and 0 bases from J; junction bases left unmatched: 2. CDR3 protein: CASAAGGAKNIQYF. The DNA of the CDR3 is TGTGCCAGCGCAGCGGGGGGAGCCAAAAACATTCAGTACTTC.

The chain recombines TRBV4-3 with TRBJ1-1; D gene ambiguous. Deletions cut 4 bases from V and 0 bases from J, with 6 bases between. The CDR3 has 13 amino acids. Germline-derived CDR1 and CDR2 are LGHNA and YSLEER. The CDR3 bases are TGCGCCAGCAGCCGTAGCTTGAACACTGAAGCTTTCTTT. Its translation: CASSRSLNTEAFF.

The chain is built from TRBV27 and TRBJ2-1, with 10 bases that match TRBD1. CDR3 length: 15 amino acids. Trimming removed 3 bases from V and 3 bases from J; junction bases left unmatched: 2. Germline CDR1 is MNHEY and CDR2 is SMNVEV (reference sequence). The CDR3 loop reads CASSFGQGVYNEQFF. The DNA for the CDR3 is TGTGCCAGCAGTTTTGGACAGGGGGTCTACAATGAGCAGTTCTTC.

Points on this clonotype: One base away lies a much larger clone, so this may be a sequencing read error. This chain links TRBV12-3 or TRBV12-4 with TRBJ1-1; 10 bases fit TRBD1. The ends lost 6 bases at V and 3 bases at J; junction bases unmatched: 13. The CDR3 spans 17 residues. The CDR3 sequence: CASRRGDRGHRDTEAFF. In nucleotides, the CDR3 is TGTGCCAGCAGGCGGGGGGACAGGGGACATCGGGACACTGAAGCTTTCTTT.

This clonotype was seen at least ten times. The chain joins TRBV12-3 or TRBV12-4 to TRBJ2-7, with TRBD1 identical over 9 bases. The junction had 5 bases not matched to a gene; V was cut back by 5 bases and J by 0 bases. The CDR3 spans 15 residues. This chain's CDR3 is CASSDRDRASYEQYF. CDR3 nucleotides: TGTGCCAGCAGTGACCGGGACAGGGCCTCCTACGAGCAGTACTTC.

The chain employs TRBV29-1 and TRBJ2-7; D remains ambiguous. V was clipped by 3 bases and J by 4 bases, with 13 bases between them. The CDR3 extends over 13 amino acids. The germline gives CDR1 SQVTM, CDR2 ANQGSEA. DNA of the CDR3: TGCAGCGTTGAGGTGACCCAAGGATACGAGCAGTACTTC. Translated, it gives CSVEVTQGYEQYF.